What follows describes a single T cell receptor (beta chain). Original methodology: Estimation of nucleated cell counts was performed using reference gene primer amplification. Clones were read by immunoSEQ multiplex PCR, and TCRdb kept only the in-frame ones, dropping some. V, J and clone size were drawn from that table, and D and trimming were deduced from the DNA. There are 120,000 to 150,000 clones in the sample; 79% occur only once, and less than 4.5% lies in the top ten. These data are taken from a study of blood T cell repertoires in COVID-19. Across the whole study: The study drew acute and convalescent COVID-19 samples from the United States, Italy and Spain. Sample material is recorded as cDNA or gDNA derived from T cells, B-cell-depleted T cells, or PBMCs.

The germline V gene encodes CDR1 LGHDT and CDR2 YNNKEL (reference sequence). Losses at the gene ends were 0 bases for V and 4 bases for J; bases not matched to a gene: 11. The CDR3 has 18 amino acids. The sequence was obtained from a man between 60 and 75 years old with acute or convalescent COVID-19. This chain joins TRBV3-1 (or the pseudogene TRBV3-2) and TRBJ2-7, with 11 bases fitting TRBD2. Sequencing was carried out using peripheral blood. The CDR3 DNA is TGTGCCAGCAGCCAAGATGTGCCAACTAGCGGGAGATTTTACGAGCAGTACTTC. It translates to CASSQDVPTSGRFYEQYF.